This T cell receptor beta chain was sequenced during a study of blood T cell dynamics during melanoma immunotherapy. The method was immunoSEQ multiplex PCR; TCRdb's version includes in-frame clones alone and lacks a portion of them. The data show thousands of clones, approximately 84% seen once. Germline lookup yields CDR1 KGHSH and CDR2 LQKENI. The CDR3 covers 15 residues. With V trimmed by 3 bases and J by 1 base, 5 bases remained unmatched. Time point of the sample: pre-treatment baseline. Sequencing was performed on blood, taken from a patient treated with checkpoint blockade. The chain is built from TRBV18 and TRBJ2-7; 8 nucleotides align to TRBD2. This receptor was obtained from a human donor with melanoma. In DNA form, the CDR3 reads TGTGCCAGCTCACCTTTCGGGAGGGCTTCCTACGAGCAGTACTTC. Amino acid sequence: CASSPFGRASYEQYF.